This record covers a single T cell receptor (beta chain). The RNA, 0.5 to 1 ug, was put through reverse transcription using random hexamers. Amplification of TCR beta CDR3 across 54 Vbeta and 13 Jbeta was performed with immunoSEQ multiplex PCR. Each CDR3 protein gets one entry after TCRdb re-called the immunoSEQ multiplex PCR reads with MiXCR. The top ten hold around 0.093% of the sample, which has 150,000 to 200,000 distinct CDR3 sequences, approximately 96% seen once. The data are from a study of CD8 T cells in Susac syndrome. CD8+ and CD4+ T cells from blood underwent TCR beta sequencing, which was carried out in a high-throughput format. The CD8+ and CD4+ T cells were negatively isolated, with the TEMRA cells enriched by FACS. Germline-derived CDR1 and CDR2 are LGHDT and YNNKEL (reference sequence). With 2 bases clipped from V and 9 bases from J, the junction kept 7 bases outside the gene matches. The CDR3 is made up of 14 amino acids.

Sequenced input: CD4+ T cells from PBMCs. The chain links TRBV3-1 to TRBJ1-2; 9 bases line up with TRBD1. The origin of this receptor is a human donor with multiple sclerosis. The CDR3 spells CASSQPGQGARYTF. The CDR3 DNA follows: TGTGCCAGCAGCCAACCGGGACAGGGTGCTCGCTACACCTTC.